A single sample is the source of the 17 T cell receptor beta chains below, sequenced in a study of T cell responses to AZD1222 COVID-19 vaccine. Clones were sequenced by immunoSEQ multiplex PCR, and TCRdb holds only the in-frame ones, with some missing. The profile shows 150,000 to 180,000 clones, approximately 87% of them singletons. The sequences come from peripheral blood, collected on day 0 of MenACWY control vaccination. The receptors originated from an adult in good health.

In this sample, this clone turned up once. The chain joins TRBV28 to TRBJ2-2; either TRBD1 or TRBD2 may fit D (5 bases each). This CDR3 has 16 residues. The V end was cut by 6 bases, the J end by 1 base, with 15 bases between. Germline V gene sequence: CDR1 MDHEN, CDR2 SYDVKM. Here the CDR3 reads CASRRSGRKNTGELFF. The CDR3 DNA reads TGTGCCAGCAGGCGCTCGGGACGGAAGAACACCGGGGAGCTGTTTTTT.

CDR3: CASSQGSASGYEQYF. The CDR3 nucleotides are TGCGCCAGCAGCCAAGGCTCAGCTAGCGGCTACGAGCAGTACTTC. This chain joins TRBV4-1 and TRBJ2-7; the match to TRBD2 covers 7 bases. The CDR3 extends over 15 amino acids. The germline CDR1 and CDR2 sequences are MGHRA and YSYEKL. Losses at the gene ends were 1 base for V and 3 bases for J; bases not matched to a gene: 6.

The chain is built from TRBV5-5 and TRBJ2-1, with 9 bases fitting TRBD1. Germline lookup yields CDR1 SGHKS and CDR2 YYEKEE (reference sequence). CDR3 length equals 16 residues. V trimming: 0 bases; J trimming: 4 bases; junction bases outside the gene matches: 5. For the CDR3, the DNA is TGTGCCAGCAGCTTGGCTGGGACAGGGAGTTACAATGAGCAGTTCTTC. Its protein product is CASSLAGTGSYNEQFF.

V usage is TRBV5-4 and J usage is TRBJ1-2, with D uncertain. V was shortened by 4 bases and J by 3 bases, with 13 bases between the two germline ends. Germline V gene lookup returns CDR1 SGHNT and CDR2 YYREEE (reference sequence). The CDR3 is 14 amino acids. CDR3 loop: CASSTADPHYGYTF. The CDR3, as DNA: TGTGCCAGCAGCACAGCCGATCCGCACTATGGCTACACCTTC.

The chain employs TRBV5-5 and TRBJ2-1; possible D gene TRBD2, 6 bases. This CDR3 contains 15 residues. The ends were cut back, 4 bases at V and 6 bases at J, with 17 bases in the middle. Germline V gives CDR1 SGHKS, CDR2 YYEKEE (reference sequence). The CDR3 here is CASSAGTAPGNEQFF. The CDR3 nucleotides are TGTGCCAGCAGCGCGGGGACGGCCCCTGGCAATGAGCAGTTCTTC.

This chain connects TRBV4-3 to TRBJ2-1; possible D gene TRBD2, 6 bases. Per the germline V gene, CDR1 is LGHNA and CDR2 is YSLEER. This CDR3 spans 13 amino acids. The V end lost 5 bases, the J end lost 3 bases, and 8 bases lay between the germline ends. CDR3 amino acids: CASSTGLYNEQFF. The DNA of the CDR3 is TGCGCCAGCAGCACGGGACTCTACAATGAGCAGTTCTTC.

In its sample, this clone was seen once. This sequence joins TRBV9 and TRBJ2-1, with 7 nucleotides matching TRBD1. V was clipped by 2 bases and J by 6 bases; unmatched bases: 2. CDR1 SGDLS and CDR2 YYNGEE come from the germline V gene. The CDR3 is made up of 13 amino acids. The CDR3 DNA is TGTGCCAGCAGCGTCGACAGGGTCAATGAGCAGTTCTTC. Translation: CASSVDRVNEQFF.

The chain uses TRBV2 and TRBJ1-2; 8 bases fit TRBD1. Germline CDR1 and CDR2: SNHLY and FYNNEI. V was clipped by 7 bases and J by 6 bases; unmatched bases: 7. The CDR3 consists of 13 residues. The CDR3 nucleotides are TGTGCCAGCACCATTCAGGGGGCAAATGGCTACACCTTC. Translating it yields CASTIQGANGYTF.

This clone was found a few times. CDR3 residues: CASSLPSGPQHF. The CDR3 coding sequence is TGTGCCAGCAGCTTGCCCTCGGGGCCCCAGCATTTT. This rearrangement joins TRBV5-4 to TRBJ1-5, with unresolved D. Germline V gene data show CDR1 as SGHNT and CDR2 as YYREEE (reference sequence). Trimming took 1 base from V and 9 from J, leaving 8 bases between them. CDR3 length: 12 residues.

V gene TRBV30 combines with J gene TRBJ2-7; D remains unclear. Germline CDR1 GTSNPN, CDR2 SVGIG (reference sequence). V shed 3 bases and J shed 3 bases, with 9 bases lying between them. The length of the CDR3 is 12 residues. The CDR3 region has the DNA TGTGCCTGGAGCGAAGCCCGCTACGAGCAGTACTTC. Its translation is CAWSEARYEQYF. The full variable domain, with the rest looked up from reference TRBV30 and TRBJ2-7, is SQTIHQWPATLVQPVGSPLSLECTVEGTSNPNLYWYRQAAGRGLQLLFYSVGIGQISSEVPQNLSASRPQDRQFILSSKKLLLSDSGFYLCAWSEARYEQYFGPGTRLTVT.

The genes are TRBV10-3 and TRBJ2-7; the match to TRBD2 covers 10 bases. V dropped 0 bases and J dropped 1; count of bases not matched to a gene: 3. Germline assignment: CDR1 ENHRY and CDR2 SYGVKD. The CDR3 is made up of 16 amino acids. The CDR3 DNA follows: TGTGCCATCAGTGAGTCGCTAGCGGGAGATTCCTACGAGCAGTACTTC. It codes for CAISESLAGDSYEQYF.

V gene TRBV4-2 combines with J gene TRBJ2-3; no definite D call. V lost 0 bases and J lost 0, with 10 bases in between. Germline values: CDR1 LGHNA, CDR2 YNFKEQ. The CDR3 consists of 16 residues. CDR3 protein: CASSQEALGSTDTQYF. In DNA, the CDR3 is TGTGCCAGCAGCCAAGAGGCCCTCGGGAGCACAGATACGCAGTATTTT.

The genes are TRBV6-5 and TRBJ1-5; D unresolved. The V end was cut by 6 bases, the J end by 11 bases, with 14 bases between. The CDR3 is 12 amino acids. Looked up from germline, CDR1 is MNHEY and CDR2 is SVGAGI. The chain's CDR3 is CASRDTTAAQHF. The CDR3 bases are TGTGCCAGCAGAGACACCACTGCGGCCCAGCATTTT.

This chain links TRBV5-4 with TRBJ2-1, with D possibly being TRBD1 (6 bases). This CDR3 contains 15 residues. V lost 0 bases and J 1 base, leaving 8 bases between the germline ends. Germline-derived CDR1 and CDR2 are SGHNT and YYREEE (reference sequence). The CDR3 region has the DNA TGTGCCAGCAGCTTGGACAGGGTATCCTACAATGAGCAGTTCTTC. Translation gives CASSLDRVSYNEQFF.

This clone was observed a few times. This chain links TRBV7-2 with TRBJ2-3; 7 nucleotides line up with TRBD2. Trimming at V came to 6 bases and at J to 4 bases, leaving 10 bases not matched to a gene. CDR3 length equals 15 residues. Germline CDR1 SGHTA, CDR2 FQGNSA. This chain's CDR3 is CASRSRLAGADTQYF. The CDR3 DNA reads TGTGCCAGCAGATCTAGACTAGCTGGCGCAGATACGCAGTATTTT. Full variable domain (remainder filled in from reference TRBV7-2 and TRBJ2-3): GAGVSQSPSNKVTEKGKDVELRCDPISGHTALYWYRQSLGQGLEFLIYFQGNSAPDKSGLPSDRFSAERTGGSVSTLTIQRTQQEDSAVYLCASRSRLAGADTQYFGPGTRLTVL.

This clone was observed a single time. This sequence joins TRBV5-4 and TRBJ1-6; tentative D call: TRBD1 (5 bases). The length of the CDR3 is 14 residues. The germline CDR1 and CDR2 sequences are SGHNT and YYREEE (reference sequence). The ends were cut back, 0 bases at V and 7 bases at J, with 8 bases in the middle. As DNA, the CDR3 is TGTGCCAGCAGCTTGGCCGGGGGAAATTCACCCCTCCACTTT. This gives the protein CASSLAGGNSPLHF.

The rearrangement uses TRBV6-2 or TRBV6-3 and TRBJ2-7; possible D gene TRBD1, 5 bases. The CDR3 runs to 13 residues. V shed 4 bases and J shed 9 bases, with 16 bases lying between them. The germline V gene has CDR1 MNHEY and CDR2 SVGEGT. CDR3 protein: CASSSNPGQGQYV. In nucleotides, the CDR3 is TGTGCCAGCAGTTCGAATCCGGGCCAGGGGCAGTACGTC.